A single sample is the source of the 25 T cell receptor beta chains below, sequenced in a study of a mutant IDH1 vaccine in newly diagnosed glioma. Antigens for these TCRs are unknown. Documented time point: week 35, safety follow-up. In the vaccine, a single dose held 300 ug of the mutant IDH1 20-mer peptide, along with topical imiquimod. The repertoire was sequenced with immunoSEQ multiplex PCR; TCRdb's copy has only in-frame clones and lacks some. The sample has around 70,000 clones, approximately 81% seen once. The source material was PBMCs, sampled from a glioma patient whose treatment included an IDH1 peptide vaccine. The receptor source for this set is a man younger than 30 with glioma.

The rearrangement joins TRBV6-4 to TRBJ1-2; D ambiguous. CDR1 and CDR2 (germline): MRHNA, SNTAGT. Trimming removed 0 bases from V and 4 bases from J, with 6 bases in between. The CDR3 is 13 residues long. The CDR3 DNA reads as TGTGCCAGCAGTGACTCCGACTCCTATGGCTACACCTTC. Translated: CASSDSDSYGYTF.

In DNA form, the CDR3 reads TGTGCCAGCGGGGGGGCGCCCTGGGCCCAGCATTTT. As protein: CASGGAPWAQHF. The chain combines TRBV6-1 with TRBJ1-5, with D possibly being TRBD1 (6 bases). The V gene lost 8 bases and the J gene lost 11 bases, with 16 bases spanning the gap. Germline CDR1 is MNHNS and CDR2 is SASEGT. This CDR3 has 12 residues.

J is TRBJ1-3 and V is TRBV7-2; 8 nucleotides match TRBD1. The CDR3 runs to 15 residues. V was clipped by 4 bases and J by 4 bases; unmatched bases: 6. Germline V lookup: CDR1 SGHTA, CDR2 FQGNSA. Here the CDR3 reads CASSSQGALGNTIYF. CDR3 sequence (DNA): TGTGCCAGCAGCTCCCAGGGGGCGCTAGGAAACACCATATATTTT.

The rearrangement joins TRBV7-9 to TRBJ2-3, with TRBD1 matching over 7 bases. The length of the CDR3 is 15 residues. The V gene's germline CDR1 is SEHNR and CDR2 FQNEAQ (reference sequence). The J segment lost 2 bases and the V segment lost 0 bases, leaving 2 bases of the junction unmatched. In DNA, the CDR3 is TGTGCCAGCAGCTTAGCAGGGGGCTTCACAGATACGCAGTATTTT. As protein: CASSLAGGFTDTQYF. The full variable domain, with the rest looked up from reference TRBV7-9 and TRBJ2-3, is DTGVSQNPRHKITKRGQNVTFRCDPISEHNRLYWYRQTLGQGPEFLTYFQNEAQLEKSRLLSDRFSAERPKGSFSTLEIQRTEQGDSAMYLCASSLAGGFTDTQYFGPGTRLTVL.

V and J are TRBV5-4 and TRBJ1-2; 10 bases align to TRBD1. V was clipped by 6 bases and J by 7 bases; unmatched bases: 6. CDR1 and CDR2 (germline): SGHNT, YYREEE (reference sequence). This CDR3 contains 13 residues. The CDR3 DNA reads TGTGCCAGCACCCGGGACAGGGGAATTGGCTACACCTTC. Protein sequence: CASTRDRGIGYTF.

This clone was observed a single time. The CDR3 region is CASSRGLAHNEQFF. The CDR3 bases are TGTGCCAGCAGCAGAGGACTAGCACACAATGAGCAGTTCTTC. J is TRBJ2-1 and V is TRBV6-5; TRBD2 aligns across 8 bases. The CDR3 consists of 14 residues. Unmatched junction bases numbered 6, after V lost 6 bases and J lost 5 bases. The germline CDR1 and CDR2 sequences are MNHEY and SVGAGI.

The chain carries TRBV11-1 and TRBJ2-3; D is uncertain. The CDR3 loop spans 13 amino acids. The V end was cut by 4 bases, the J end by 4 bases, with 9 bases between. Germline CDR1 SGHAT, CDR2 FQDESV (reference sequence). CDR3 sequence reads: CASSSSPPDTQYF. CDR3 DNA sequence: TGTGCCAGCAGCTCCTCCCCGCCAGATACGCAGTATTTT.

This chain joins TRBV9 and TRBJ2-7; no clear D gene. In germline, CDR1 is SGDLS, CDR2 YYNGEE. Trimming removed 2 bases at V and 0 bases at J, with 9 bases between. The CDR3 has 14 residues. CDR3 amino acids: CASSVTDGSYEQYF. As DNA, the CDR3 is TGTGCCAGCAGCGTGACGGACGGCTCCTACGAGCAGTACTTC.

The chain couples TRBV9 to TRBJ1-2; the match to TRBD1 covers 7 bases. V shed 2 bases, J shed 8 bases, and the junction held 9 bases outside the gene matches. This CDR3 is 14 amino acids long. Germline V gives CDR1 SGDLS, CDR2 YYNGEE. The CDR3: CASSVPSTGSGYTF. CDR3 bases: TGTGCCAGCAGCGTCCCATCGACAGGGAGCGGCTACACCTTC. The full variable domain, its missing parts supplied by reference TRBV9 and TRBJ1-2, is DSGVTQTPKHLITATGQRVTLRCSPRSGDLSVYWYQQSLDQGLQFLIQYYNGEERAKGNILERFSAQQFPDLHSELNLSSLELGDSALYFCASSVPSTGSGYTFGSGTRLTVV.

In this sample, this clone turned up a few times. The chain combines TRBV12-5 with TRBJ2-3; 12 bases align to TRBD2. CDR3 length: 16 residues. V lost 1 base, J lost 5 bases, and 4 bases stayed unmatched. Germline V gene sequence: CDR1 LGHNT, CDR2 FRNRAP. The CDR3 here is CASGLGLAGDRDTQYF. In DNA, the CDR3 is TGTGCTAGTGGTTTGGGACTAGCGGGAGACCGAGATACGCAGTATTTT. The variable domain in full, with the rest retrieved from reference TRBV12-5 and TRBJ2-3, is DARVTQTPRHKVTEMGQEVTMRCQPILGHNTVFWYRQTMMQGLELLAYFRNRAPLDDSGMPKDRFSAEMPDATLATLKIQPSEPRDSAVYFCASGLGLAGDRDTQYFGPGTRLTVL.

This clone has a single count. The V and J genes are TRBV29-1 and TRBJ1-2, with D perhaps TRBD1 (6 bases). The CDR3 is 14 residues long. Germline CDR1 is SQVTM and CDR2 is ANQGSEA. Between the trimmed V and J ends, which lost 6 bases and 0 bases, there was a span of 14 bases. CDR3 sequence (DNA): TGCAGCGTATTCCGGGACATTCCTAACTATGGCTACACCTTC. Translation gives CSVFRDIPNYGYTF.

The sample holds one count of this clone. V and J are TRBV19 and TRBJ2-7, with 10 bases aligning to TRBD1. CDR3 size: 15 residues. Trimming took 5 bases from V and 4 from J; bases not matched to a gene: 8. From germline, CDR1 is LNHDA and CDR2 SQIVND (reference sequence). CDR3 DNA: TGTGCCAGTAGTCGCGCAAAGGACAGGGGGTACGAGCAGTACTTC. Its translation is CASSRAKDRGYEQYF.

J is TRBJ2-7 and V is TRBV18; a weak D match, TRBD1 (6 bases). CDR1 and CDR2 (germline): KGHSH, LQKENI. V was cut by 3 bases and J by 4 bases, with 16 bases left in between. This CDR3 comprises 15 residues. In nucleotides, the CDR3 is TGTGCCAGCTCACCTGGTAGAACAGGGCCTTACGAGCAGTACTTC. Translation: CASSPGRTGPYEQYF.

The rearrangement uses TRBV6-1 and TRBJ2-7, with D perhaps matching TRBD1 or TRBD2 (5 bases each). The CDR3 consists of 14 residues. Germline CDR1 is MNHNS and CDR2 is SASEGT. V was shortened by 2 bases and J by 5 bases, with 13 bases between the two germline ends. CDR3 DNA sequence: TGTGCCAGCAGTGAACCCGGGGCGCGGGACGAGCAGTACTTC. Protein sequence: CASSEPGARDEQYF.

The rearrangement joins TRBV30 to TRBJ2-7; the match to TRBD1 covers 9 bases. The length of the CDR3 is 14 residues. From germline, CDR1 is GTSNPN and CDR2 SVGIG (reference sequence). With 0 bases clipped from V and 6 bases from J, the junction kept 6 bases outside the gene matches. The CDR3 DNA sequence: TGTGCCTGGAGTGTTCGGAGGACAGGGGCCGAGCAGTACTTC. Translated, it gives CAWSVRRTGAEQYF.

The rearrangement joins TRBV6-5 to TRBJ1-5, with D maybe TRBD1 (5 bases). Trimming took 2 bases from V and 6 from J, leaving 8 bases between them. The CDR3 has 13 residues. Germline lookup yields CDR1 MNHEY and CDR2 SVGAGI. The CDR3 here is CASSYGGGQPQHF. The CDR3 nucleotides read TGTGCCAGCAGTTACGGGGGGGGTCAGCCCCAGCATTTT.

The V call is TRBV5-1, the J call TRBJ2-7; 7 positions match TRBD1. The CDR3 length is 14 residues. Germline V CDR1 and CDR2: SGHRS, YFSETQ. After removal of 4 bases from V and 2 bases from J, the junction contained 6 bases not matched to a gene. The CDR3 DNA sequence: TGCGCCAGCAGCGGTAACAGGGGTACCTACGAGCAGTACTTC. It is translated as CASSGNRGTYEQYF. The entire variable domain, with the rest obtained from reference TRBV5-1 and TRBJ2-7, is as follows: KAGVTQTPRYLIKTRGQQVTLSCSPISGHRSVSWYQQTPGQGLQFLFEYFSETQRNKGNFPGRFSGRQFSNSRSEMNVSTLELGDSALYLCASSGNRGTYEQYFGPGTRLTVT.

The CDR3 DNA reads as TGTGCCACGGACAGGGGTTCGAGCTCCTACGAGCAGTACTTC. Its translation: CATDRGSSSYEQYF. V and J are TRBV10-3 and TRBJ2-7; 9 nucleotides align to TRBD1. Germline CDR1 is ENHRY and CDR2 is SYGVKD. There are 14 residues in the CDR3. Unmatched junction bases numbered 7, after V lost 10 bases and J lost 0 bases.

The chain employs TRBV5-1 and TRBJ2-1, with 13 bases matching TRBD2. Germline loops: CDR1 SGHRS, CDR2 YFSETQ. This CDR3 is 16 amino acids long. Trimming removed 6 bases from V and 9 bases from J; junction bases left unmatched: 12. The CDR3 coding sequence is TGCGCCAGCACCAGACTAGCGGGGGGCCGCCTCAGTGAGCAGTTCTTC. This sequence encodes CASTRLAGGRLSEQFF. The full variable domain, rest sourced from reference TRBV5-1 and TRBJ2-1, is KAGVTQTPRYLIKTRGQQVTLSCSPISGHRSVSWYQQTPGQGLQFLFEYFSETQRNKGNFPGRFSGRQFSNSRSEMNVSTLELGDSALYLCASTRLAGGRLSEQFFGPGTRLTVL.

This clone appeared once. The rearrangement joins TRBV9 to TRBJ2-7, with D tentatively TRBD1 (5 bases). The CDR3 spans 13 residues. From germline, CDR1 is SGDLS and CDR2 YYNGEE. V was shortened by 3 bases and J by 4 bases, with 11 bases between the two germline ends. Written as DNA, the CDR3 is TGTGCCAGCAGCGCGGAGACAGCTTACGAGCAGTACTTC. Amino acids: CASSAETAYEQYF.

The chain uses TRBV27 and TRBJ1-4; no firm D call. The CDR3 consists of 14 residues. V lost 4 bases to trimming and J lost 8 bases, with 14 bases between them. The germline V gene encodes CDR1 MNHEY and CDR2 SMNVEV (reference sequence). The CDR3 bases are TGTGCCAGCAGTTCCCACCCCCAATTCGAAAAACTGTTTTTT. This translates into CASSSHPQFEKLFF. Full variable domain (outside the CDR3, taken from reference TRBV27 and TRBJ1-4): EAQVTQNPRYLITVTGKKLTVTCSQNMNHEYMSWYRQDPGLGLRQIYYSMNVEVTDKGDVPEGYKVSRKEKRNFPLILESPSPNQTSLYFCASSSHPQFEKLFFGSGTQLSVL.

V gene TRBV7-9 combines with J gene TRBJ2-1; TRBD2 matches 9 bases. CDR3 length equals 17 residues. The trim removed 0 bases at V and 4 bases at J, leaving 7 bases unmatched. Germline-derived CDR1 and CDR2 are SEHNR and FQNEAQ (reference sequence). The CDR3 region has the DNA TGTGCCAGCAGCTTAGCGTCTTTCGCGGGGGGGTACAATGAGCAGTTCTTC. Residues: CASSLASFAGGYNEQFF.

V gene TRBV6-5 combines with J gene TRBJ2-7; 10 nucleotides line up with TRBD2. This CDR3 is 16 amino acids long. With 4 bases clipped from V and 1 base from J, the junction kept 7 bases outside the gene matches. Germline V gene lookup returns CDR1 MNHEY and CDR2 SVGAGI. CDR3 loop: CASSFLSGGRSYEQYF. The CDR3, as DNA: TGTGCCAGCAGTTTCCTTAGCGGGGGGCGTTCCTACGAGCAGTACTTC.

For this clone: Additional DNA sequences in this sample encode the identical CDR3. The V and J genes are TRBV5-4 and TRBJ2-3; perhaps TRBD1 as D (5 bases). The CDR3 has 14 residues. Trimming cost V 0 bases and J 1 base, with 6 bases left between them. Looked up from germline, CDR1 is SGHNT and CDR2 is YYREEE (reference sequence). The DNA for the CDR3 is TGTGCCAGCAGCTTGGGCAGGGGCACAGATACGCAGTATTTT. It is translated as CASSLGRGTDTQYF.

The J gene is TRBJ1-2, the V gene TRBV9, with 9 bases that match TRBD1. CDR3 length equals 18 residues. Trimming took 0 bases from V and 0 from J; bases not matched to a gene: 9. The germline gives CDR1 SGDLS, CDR2 YYNGEE. This CDR3 reads CASSVVVQGAGTNYGYTF. The CDR3 bases are TGTGCCAGCAGCGTAGTGGTACAGGGGGCTGGAACTAACTATGGCTACACCTTC.